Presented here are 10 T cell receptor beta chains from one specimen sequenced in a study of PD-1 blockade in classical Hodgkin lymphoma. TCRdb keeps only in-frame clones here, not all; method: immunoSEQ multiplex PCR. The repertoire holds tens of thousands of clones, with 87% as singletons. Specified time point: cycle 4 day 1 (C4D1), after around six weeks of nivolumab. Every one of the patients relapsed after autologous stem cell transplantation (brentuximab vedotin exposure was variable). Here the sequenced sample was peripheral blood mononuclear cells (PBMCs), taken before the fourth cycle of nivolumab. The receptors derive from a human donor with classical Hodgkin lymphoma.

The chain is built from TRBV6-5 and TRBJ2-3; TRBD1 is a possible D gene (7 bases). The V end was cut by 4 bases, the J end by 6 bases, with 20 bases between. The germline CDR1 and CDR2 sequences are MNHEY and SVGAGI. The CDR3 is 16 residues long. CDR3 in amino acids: CASSFQTGRSGDTQYF. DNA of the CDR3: TGTGCCAGCAGTTTTCAGACAGGGAGGTCTGGGGATACGCAGTATTTT.

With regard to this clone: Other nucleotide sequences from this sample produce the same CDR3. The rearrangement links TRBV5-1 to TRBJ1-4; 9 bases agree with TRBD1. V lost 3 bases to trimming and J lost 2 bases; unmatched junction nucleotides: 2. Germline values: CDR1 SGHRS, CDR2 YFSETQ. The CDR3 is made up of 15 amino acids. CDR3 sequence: CASSSTGGTNEKLFF. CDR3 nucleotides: TGCGCCAGCAGCTCAACAGGGGGCACTAATGAAAAACTGTTTTTT.

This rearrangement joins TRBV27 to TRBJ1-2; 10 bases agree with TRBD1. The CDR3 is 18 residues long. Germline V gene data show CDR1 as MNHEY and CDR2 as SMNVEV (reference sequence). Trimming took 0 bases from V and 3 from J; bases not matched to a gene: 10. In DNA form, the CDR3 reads TGTGCCAGCAGTTTATCGATGGGACAGGGGCTGGAGGACTATGGCTACACCTTC. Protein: CASSLSMGQGLEDYGYTF.

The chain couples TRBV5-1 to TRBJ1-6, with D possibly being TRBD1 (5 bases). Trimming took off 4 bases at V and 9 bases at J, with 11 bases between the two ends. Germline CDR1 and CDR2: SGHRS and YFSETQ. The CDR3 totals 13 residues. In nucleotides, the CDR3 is TGCGCCAGCAGCCCGGATCAGGGTTCACCCCTCCACTTT. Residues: CASSPDQGSPLHF.

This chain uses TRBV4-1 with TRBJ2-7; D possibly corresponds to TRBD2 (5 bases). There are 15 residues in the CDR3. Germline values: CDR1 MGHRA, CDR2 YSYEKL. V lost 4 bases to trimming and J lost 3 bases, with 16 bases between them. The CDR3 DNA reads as TGCGCCAGCAGCCCTCGCTCGAAGGGAGTCTACGAGCAGTACTTC. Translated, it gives CASSPRSKGVYEQYF.

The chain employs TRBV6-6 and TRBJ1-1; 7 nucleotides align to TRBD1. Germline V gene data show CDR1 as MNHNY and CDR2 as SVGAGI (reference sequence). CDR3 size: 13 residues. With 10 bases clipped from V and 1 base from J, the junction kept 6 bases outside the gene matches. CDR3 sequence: CATLGQTNTEAFF. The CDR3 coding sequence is TGTGCCACCCTGGGACAGACGAACACTGAAGCTTTCTTT.

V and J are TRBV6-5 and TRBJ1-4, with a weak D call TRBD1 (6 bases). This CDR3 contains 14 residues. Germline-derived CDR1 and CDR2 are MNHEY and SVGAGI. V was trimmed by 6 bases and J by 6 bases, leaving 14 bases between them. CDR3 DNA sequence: TGTGCCAGCAGGAAGGACAGTCTAGATGAAAAACTGTTTTTT. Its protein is CASRKDSLDEKLFF.

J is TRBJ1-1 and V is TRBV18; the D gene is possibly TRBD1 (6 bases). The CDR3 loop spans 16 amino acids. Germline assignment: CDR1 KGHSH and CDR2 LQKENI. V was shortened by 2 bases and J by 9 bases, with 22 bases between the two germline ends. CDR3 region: CASSPFVGQREPKAFF. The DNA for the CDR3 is TGTGCCAGCTCACCATTTGTAGGACAGAGAGAACCAAAAGCTTTCTTT.

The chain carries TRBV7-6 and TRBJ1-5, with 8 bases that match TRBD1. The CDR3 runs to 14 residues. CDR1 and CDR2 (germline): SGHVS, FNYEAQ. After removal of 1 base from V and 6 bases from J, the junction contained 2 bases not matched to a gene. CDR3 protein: CASSLVQGGQPQHF. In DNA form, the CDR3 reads TGTGCCAGCAGCTTAGTACAGGGGGGTCAGCCCCAGCATTTT.

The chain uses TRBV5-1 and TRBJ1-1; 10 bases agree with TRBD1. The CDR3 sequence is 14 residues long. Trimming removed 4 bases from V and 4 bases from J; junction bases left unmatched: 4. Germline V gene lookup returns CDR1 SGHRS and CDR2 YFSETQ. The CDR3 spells CASSGQGGGTEAFF. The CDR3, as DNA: TGCGCCAGCAGCGGACAGGGGGGAGGCACTGAAGCTTTCTTT.